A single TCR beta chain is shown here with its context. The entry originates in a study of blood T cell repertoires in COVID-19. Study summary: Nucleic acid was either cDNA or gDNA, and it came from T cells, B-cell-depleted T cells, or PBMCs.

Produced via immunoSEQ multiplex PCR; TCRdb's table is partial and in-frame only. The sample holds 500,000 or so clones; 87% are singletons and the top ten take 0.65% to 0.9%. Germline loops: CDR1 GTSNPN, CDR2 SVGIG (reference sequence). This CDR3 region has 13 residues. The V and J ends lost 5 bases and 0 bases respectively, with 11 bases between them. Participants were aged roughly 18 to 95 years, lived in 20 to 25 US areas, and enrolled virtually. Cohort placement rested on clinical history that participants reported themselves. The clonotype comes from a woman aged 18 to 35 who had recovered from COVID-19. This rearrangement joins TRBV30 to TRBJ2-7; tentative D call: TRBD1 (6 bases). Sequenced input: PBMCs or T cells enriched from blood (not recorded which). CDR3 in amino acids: CAWSRGLSYEQYF. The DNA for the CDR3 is TGTGCCTGGTCCAGGGGCCTCTCCTACGAGCAGTACTTC.